The 12 T cell receptor beta chains in this list originate from one sample, sequenced in a study of cytomegalovirus exposure and HLA in healthy donors. The PCR was carried out with 60 Vbeta primers and 13 Jbeta primers. Measured with immunoSEQ multiplex PCR; TCRdb has only the in-frame clones, and not every one. The table records some 200,000 clones, 55% to 65% of them present only once. Sequencing input: PBMCs. These receptors were taken from a man aged 35-49 years in good health and CMV-seronegative.

The chain has TRBV2 and TRBJ2-4, with D possibly being TRBD2 (6 bases). Germline CDR1 and CDR2: SNHLY and FYNNEI. The CDR3 extends over 14 amino acids. V was cut by 6 bases and J by 1 base, with 10 bases left in between. As DNA, the CDR3 is TGTGCCAGCAGATCCGGGACTGCCAAAAACATTCAGTACTTC. Amino acid sequence: CASRSGTAKNIQYF.

The chain has TRBV28 and TRBJ1-3; no firm D call. V lost 8 bases and J lost 4, with 15 bases in between. This CDR3 comprises 14 residues. Germline-derived CDR1 and CDR2 are MDHEN and SYDVKM. The CDR3 region is CASGTSGWGNTIYF. The DNA of the CDR3 is TGTGCCAGCGGAACATCGGGGTGGGGAAACACCATATATTTT.

V and J are TRBV4-1 and TRBJ1-6; D possibly corresponds to TRBD1 (6 bases). CDR1 and CDR2 (germline): MGHRA, YSYEKL. Trimming cost V 4 bases and J 9 bases, with 16 bases left between them. The CDR3 contains 15 residues. The CDR3 here is CASSLDGQTTSPLHF. As DNA, the CDR3 is TGCGCCAGCAGCCTAGACGGACAGACCACTTCACCCCTCCACTTT.

The chain combines TRBV7-2 with TRBJ2-1; D is unclear. Trimming left V 4 bases short and J 6 bases short, with 10 bases between. Per the germline V gene, CDR1 is SGHTA and CDR2 is FQGNSA. The CDR3 is 13 residues long. CDR3 region: CASSSEPPNEQFF. In DNA, the CDR3 is TGTGCCAGCAGCTCGGAGCCGCCCAATGAGCAGTTCTTC.

This clone was observed a handful of times. The chain has TRBV6-5 and TRBJ2-3; 7 positions agree with TRBD1. The CDR3 is 15 amino acids. Trimming took 2 bases from V and 0 from J; bases not matched to a gene: 2. Germline lookup yields CDR1 MNHEY and CDR2 SVGAGI. The CDR3 nucleotides are TGTGCCAGCAGTTACAGGGGGCTTAGCACAGATACGCAGTATTTT. It encodes CASSYRGLSTDTQYF.

The V and J genes are TRBV18 and TRBJ1-1; perhaps TRBD1 as D (5 bases). CDR3 length: 14 amino acids. Trimming shortened V by 2 bases and J by 5 bases, and 12 bases separated the two germline ends. Per the germline V gene, CDR1 is KGHSH and CDR2 is LQKENI. The CDR3 region has the DNA TGTGCCAGCTCACCAGCTCAGGGAGGTACTGAAGCTTTCTTT. It translates to CASSPAQGGTEAFF.

The genes are TRBV5-4 and TRBJ2-2; tentative D call: TRBD2 (6 bases). The V end was cut by 4 bases, the J end by 6 bases, with 16 bases between. The CDR3 has 15 amino acids. Germline CDR1 and CDR2: SGHNT and YYREEE (reference sequence). CDR3: CASSLPQGGAGELFF. CDR3 in DNA: TGTGCCAGCAGCCTCCCCCAAGGAGGGGCCGGGGAGCTGTTTTTT.

The table lists this clone with a few counts. The gene calls are TRBV21-1 and TRBJ2-5; the table's D call, TRBD1, was not checked against the DNA. TRBV21-1 is labeled a pseudogene. The CDR3 is made up of 17 amino acids. The CDR3 region is CASSKGGLSGAQETQYF. For the CDR3, the DNA is TGTGCCAGCAGCAAAGGGGGCTTGTCAGGGGCCCAAGAGACCCAGTACTTC.

This clone was recorded only once. The chain recombines TRBV5-4 with TRBJ1-2; D gene ambiguous. Trimming took off 1 base at V and 4 bases at J, with 8 bases between the two ends. The CDR3 has 13 residues. CDR1 is SGHNT, CDR2 YYREEE, per germline (reference sequence). CDR3 nucleotides: TGTGCCAGCAGCTTGCAGGCAGTCTATGGCTACACCTTC. It is translated as CASSLQAVYGYTF.

This clone was seen only once. The chain uses TRBV13 and TRBJ2-7; D may be TRBD2 (6 bases). The CDR3 runs to 13 residues. Trimming took 5 bases from V and 6 from J, leaving 14 bases between them. CDR1 and CDR2 (germline): PRHDT, FYEKMQ (reference sequence). In DNA, the CDR3 is TGTGCCAGCAGCCGTTTGGGAGGTACCGAGCAGTACTTC. Its protein product is CASSRLGGTEQYF.

J is TRBJ2-3 and V is TRBV18, with TRBD2 matching over 15 bases. This CDR3 contains 17 residues. Germline V lookup: CDR1 KGHSH, CDR2 LQKENI. The V and J ends lost 2 bases and 4 bases, in that order; junction bases with no gene match: 4. The chain's CDR3 is CASSPRTSGRGADTQYF. Here the CDR3 DNA reads TGTGCCAGCTCACCAAGGACTAGCGGGAGGGGTGCAGATACGCAGTATTTT.

V usage is TRBV21-1 and J usage is TRBJ1-5; the table's D call, TRBD1, has no DNA check behind it. TRBV21-1 is reported as a pseudogene. The CDR3 spans 13 residues. CDR3 loop: CASSNPHNQPQHF. CDR3 nucleotides: TGTGCCAGCAGCAATCCCCACAATCAGCCCCAGCATTTT.